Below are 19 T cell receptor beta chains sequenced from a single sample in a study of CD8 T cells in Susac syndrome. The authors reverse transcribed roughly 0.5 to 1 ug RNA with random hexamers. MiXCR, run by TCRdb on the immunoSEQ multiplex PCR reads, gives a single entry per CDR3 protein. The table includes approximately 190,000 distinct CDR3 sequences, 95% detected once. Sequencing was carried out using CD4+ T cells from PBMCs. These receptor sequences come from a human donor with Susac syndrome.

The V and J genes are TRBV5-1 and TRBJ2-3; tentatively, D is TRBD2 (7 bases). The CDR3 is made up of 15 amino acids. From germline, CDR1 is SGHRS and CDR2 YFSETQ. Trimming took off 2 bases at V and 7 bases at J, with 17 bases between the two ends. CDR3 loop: CASSFPGGGVNTQYF. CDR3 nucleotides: TGCGCCAGCAGCTTCCCGGGCGGGGGCGTGAATACGCAGTATTTT.

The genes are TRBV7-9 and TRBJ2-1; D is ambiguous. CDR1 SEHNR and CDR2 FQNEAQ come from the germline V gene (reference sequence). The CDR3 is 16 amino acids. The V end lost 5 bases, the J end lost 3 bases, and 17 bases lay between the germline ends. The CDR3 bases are TGTGCCAGCAGCACTCCATGGCAAGACCGCTACAATGAGCAGTTCTTC. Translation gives CASSTPWQDRYNEQFF.

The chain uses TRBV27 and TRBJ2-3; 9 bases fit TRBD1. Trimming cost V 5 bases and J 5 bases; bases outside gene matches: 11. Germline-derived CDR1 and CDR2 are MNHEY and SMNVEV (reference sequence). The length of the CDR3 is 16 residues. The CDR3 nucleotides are TGTGCCAGCAGTCTCCTGACAGGGGGAATGGGAGATACGCAGTATTTT. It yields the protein CASSLLTGGMGDTQYF.

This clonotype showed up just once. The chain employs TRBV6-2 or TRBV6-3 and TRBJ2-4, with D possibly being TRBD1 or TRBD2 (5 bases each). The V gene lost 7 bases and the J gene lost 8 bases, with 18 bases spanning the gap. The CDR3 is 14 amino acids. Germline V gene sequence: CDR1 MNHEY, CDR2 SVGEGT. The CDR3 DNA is TGTGCCAGCACCCGGACGGGGCGAGAGGACATTCAGTACTTC. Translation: CASTRTGREDIQYF.

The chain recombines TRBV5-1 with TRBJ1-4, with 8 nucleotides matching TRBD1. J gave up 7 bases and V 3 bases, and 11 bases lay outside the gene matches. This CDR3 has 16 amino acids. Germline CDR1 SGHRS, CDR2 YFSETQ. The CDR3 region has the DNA TGCGCCAGCAGCTCGCCAACCAGGGGGCCGGGTGAAAAACTGTTTTTT. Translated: CASSSPTRGPGEKLFF.

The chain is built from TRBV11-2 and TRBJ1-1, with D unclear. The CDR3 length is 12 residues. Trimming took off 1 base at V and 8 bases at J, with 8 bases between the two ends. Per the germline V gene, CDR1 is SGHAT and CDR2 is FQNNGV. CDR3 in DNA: TGTGCCAGCAGCTTAGTTCTGAGGGAAGCTTTCTTT. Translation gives CASSLVLREAFF.

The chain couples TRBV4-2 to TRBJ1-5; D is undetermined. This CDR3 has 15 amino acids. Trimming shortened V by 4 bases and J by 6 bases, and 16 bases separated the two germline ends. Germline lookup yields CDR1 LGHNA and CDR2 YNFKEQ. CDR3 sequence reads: CASSPEIRARQPQHF. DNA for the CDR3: TGTGCCAGCAGCCCTGAAATACGCGCCCGTCAGCCCCAGCATTTT.

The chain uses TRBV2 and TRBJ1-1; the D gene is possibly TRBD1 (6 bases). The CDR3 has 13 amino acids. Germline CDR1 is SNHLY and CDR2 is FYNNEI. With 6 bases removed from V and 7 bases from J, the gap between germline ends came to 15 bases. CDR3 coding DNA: TGTGCCAGCAGCCGGGACAAGGGGTTTGAAGCTTTCTTT. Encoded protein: CASSRDKGFEAFF.

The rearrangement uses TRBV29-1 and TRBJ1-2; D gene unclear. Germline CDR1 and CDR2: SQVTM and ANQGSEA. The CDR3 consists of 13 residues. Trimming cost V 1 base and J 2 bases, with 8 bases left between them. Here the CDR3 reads CSVEGRGNYGYTF. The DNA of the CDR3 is TGCAGCGTTGAAGGGAGAGGGAACTATGGCTACACCTTC.

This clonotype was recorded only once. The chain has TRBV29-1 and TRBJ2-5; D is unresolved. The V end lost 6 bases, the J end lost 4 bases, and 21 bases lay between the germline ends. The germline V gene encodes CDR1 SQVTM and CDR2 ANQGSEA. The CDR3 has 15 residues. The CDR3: CSVAASPDPVETQYF. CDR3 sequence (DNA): TGCAGCGTCGCCGCGAGCCCTGACCCGGTAGAGACCCAGTACTTC.

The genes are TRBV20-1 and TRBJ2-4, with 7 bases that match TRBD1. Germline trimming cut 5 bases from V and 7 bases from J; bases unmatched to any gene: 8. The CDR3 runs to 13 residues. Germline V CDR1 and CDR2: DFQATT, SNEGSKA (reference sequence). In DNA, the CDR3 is TGCAGTGCTCCCAGACAGGGTGGGAACATTCAGTACTTC. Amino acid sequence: CSAPRQGGNIQYF.

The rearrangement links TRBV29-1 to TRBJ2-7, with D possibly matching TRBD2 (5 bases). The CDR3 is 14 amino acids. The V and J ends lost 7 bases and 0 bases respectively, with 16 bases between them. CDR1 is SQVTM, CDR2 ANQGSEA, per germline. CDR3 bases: TGCAGCGCAGCCCCATTAGGGAGCTCCTACGAGCAGTACTTC. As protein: CSAAPLGSSYEQYF.

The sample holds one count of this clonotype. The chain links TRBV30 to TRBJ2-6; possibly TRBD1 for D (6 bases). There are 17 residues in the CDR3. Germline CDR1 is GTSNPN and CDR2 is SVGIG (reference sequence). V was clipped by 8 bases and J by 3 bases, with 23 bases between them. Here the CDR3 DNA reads TGTGCCGGGACACTAAGGGGGAATGTTTATGGGGCCAACGTCCTGACTTTC. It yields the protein CAGTLRGNVYGANVLTF.

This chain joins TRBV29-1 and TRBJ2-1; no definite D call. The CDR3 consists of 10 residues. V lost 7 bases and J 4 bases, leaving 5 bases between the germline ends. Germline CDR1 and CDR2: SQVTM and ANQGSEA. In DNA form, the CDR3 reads TGCAGCGGCTGGTACAATGAGCAGTTCTTC. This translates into CSGWYNEQFF.

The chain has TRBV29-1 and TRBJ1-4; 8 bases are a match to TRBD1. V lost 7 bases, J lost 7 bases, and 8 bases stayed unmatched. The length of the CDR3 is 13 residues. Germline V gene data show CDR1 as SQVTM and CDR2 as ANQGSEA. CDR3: CSAQQGGIEKLFF. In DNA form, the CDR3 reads TGCAGCGCCCAACAGGGGGGTATTGAAAAACTGTTTTTT.

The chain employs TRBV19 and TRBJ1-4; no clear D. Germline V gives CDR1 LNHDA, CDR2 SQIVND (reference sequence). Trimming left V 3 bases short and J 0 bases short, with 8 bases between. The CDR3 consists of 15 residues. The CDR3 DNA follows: TGTGCCAGTAGTATTGGGTCGGCAACTAATGAAAAACTGTTTTTT. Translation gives CASSIGSATNEKLFF.

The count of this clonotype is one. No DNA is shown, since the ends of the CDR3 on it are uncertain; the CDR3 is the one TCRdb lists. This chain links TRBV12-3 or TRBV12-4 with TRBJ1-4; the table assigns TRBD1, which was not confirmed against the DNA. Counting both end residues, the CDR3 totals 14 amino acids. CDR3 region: CASSFGPGAEKLFF.

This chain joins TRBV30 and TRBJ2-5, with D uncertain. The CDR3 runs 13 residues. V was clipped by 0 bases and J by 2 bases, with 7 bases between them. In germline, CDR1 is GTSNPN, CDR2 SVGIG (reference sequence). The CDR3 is CAWSVMGQETQYF. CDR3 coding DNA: TGTGCCTGGAGTGTGATGGGGCAAGAGACCCAGTACTTC.

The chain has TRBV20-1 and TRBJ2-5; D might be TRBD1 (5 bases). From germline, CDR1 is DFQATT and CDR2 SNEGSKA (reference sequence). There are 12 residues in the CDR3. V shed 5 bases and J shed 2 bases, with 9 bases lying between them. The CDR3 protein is CSAHQGQETQYF. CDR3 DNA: TGCAGTGCTCACCAGGGACAAGAGACCCAGTACTTC.